This TCR beta chain was observed in a study of cytomegalovirus exposure and HLA in healthy donors. Trimming left V 2 bases short and J 2 bases short, with 10 bases between. Germline values: CDR1 KGHSH, CDR2 LQKENI. This CDR3 is 14 amino acids long. The PCR made use of 60 Vbeta and 13 Jbeta primers. Assay used: immunoSEQ multiplex PCR; TCRdb lists only in-frame clones, some missing. This sample has 150,000 to 200,000 clones, with 80% to 85% found just once. Source material: PBMCs. This clonotype was obtained from a boy younger than 18 in good health and CMV-seronegative. This chain joins TRBV18 and TRBJ2-7; no clear D gene. The CDR3 protein is CASSPDEEAYEQYF. As DNA, the CDR3 is TGTGCCAGCTCACCAGATGAGGAAGCCTACGAGCAGTACTTC. The full variable domain, rest sourced from reference TRBV18 and TRBJ2-7, is NAGVMQNPRHLVRRRGQEARLRCSPMKGHSHVYWYRQLPEEGLKFMVYLQKENIIDESGMPKERFSAEFPKEGPSILRIQQVVRGDSAAYFCASSPDEEAYEQYFGPGTRLTVT.